This note documents a single T cell receptor (beta chain) sequence. Trimming pared 6 bases from V and 3 bases from J, leaving 11 bases between. Germline CDR1 and CDR2: SGHTA and FQGTGA. The CDR3 covers 13 residues. This specimen comes from a study of CD8+CD57+ T cells in acquired aplastic anemia. Across the whole study: 3.2 ug was the average amount of DNA from sorted CD4+ and CD8+ cells.

The authors sequenced patients whose flow cytometry had shown CD8+CD57+ cell expansion. None of the patients had been given any therapy when their blood was sampled. CDR3 and TCR beta VDJ profiling relied on genomic DNA as the template. MiXCR was run by TCRdb on the reads, yielding one entry per CDR3 protein. The sample includes fewer than 200,000 distinct CDR3 sequences, less than 60% seen only once; the top ten take roughly 1.8%. The V call is TRBV7-3, the J call TRBJ1-2; D not resolved. The sample was sorted CD4+, CD8+, or CD8+CD57+ T cells (not recorded which) from PBMCs. This clonotype was sampled from a human donor with aplastic anemia. CDR3 region: CASSLIGDYGYTF. For the CDR3, the DNA is TGTGCCAGCAGTCTGATCGGCGACTATGGCTACACCTTC.